This T cell receptor (beta chain) was identified in a study of tumor-infiltrating lymphocytes in primary liver carcinoma. Study observations and caveats: The top-250-clone fraction was significantly higher in tumors than in blood (p = 0.039). Presence in all five tumor regions was observed for only about 7-25% of top clones.

Total RNA (approximately 450 ng) served as template for TCR beta cDNA synthesis primed by a constant-region primer. Each TCR beta library was derived from three nested multiplex PCR rounds that employed slightly modified ARM-PCR. Researchers ran the first two PCR rounds for approximately 10 cycles each with TRBV1-TRBV30 forward primers and a C-beta reverse primer. TCRdb recomputed calls from the multiplex PCR reads with MiXCR, one row per CDR3 protein. The data hold 100,000 to 150,000 distinct CDR3 sequences, with 60% to 80% observed a single time. Extraction of RNA together with DNA used roughly 19-31 mg of unsorted bulk tissue. Every patient in the cohort had a primary liver carcinoma. That carcinoma was treated by surgical resection. The CDR3 is made up of 17 amino acids. The germline V gene encodes CDR1 SGHNT and CDR2 YENEEA. The J segment lost 7 bases and the V segment lost 2 bases, leaving 11 bases of the junction unmatched.

Comment on this clonotype: As yet, its antigen is unknown.

The chain couples TRBV11-3 to TRBJ2-1; 10 positions agree with TRBD2. The sequence derives from a woman aged 55-69 years with primary liver carcinoma and hepatitis B virus infection. Sequencing was done on a sample of liver tumor tissue from sampling region 3. The subset here: tumor region T3, left-lateral pole. The CDR3 loop is CASSLRGAGGPANEQFF. CDR3 coding DNA: TGTGCCAGCAGCTTAAGGGGAGCGGGAGGGCCCGCTAATGAGCAGTTCTTC.